The rows below give T cell receptor beta chains drawn from one sample of a study of blood T cell repertoires in COVID-19. The protocol was immunoSEQ multiplex PCR, while the TCRdb copy is restricted to in-frame clones and leaves out a portion. This table has about 160,000 clones, 80% to 90% appearing once. Input material: peripheral blood. All receptors come from a woman between 50 and 59 years old with COVID-19, enrolled during active disease. CDR3s include the opening cysteine and the closing phenylalanine or tryptophan. The D gene is left open where the match is weak. A row's size may be missing; if present it is once, few, many or a size class.

size	V	J	length	D	CDR3	DNA
once	TRBV5-1	TRBJ2-7	14	-	CASSPNPGPYEQYF	TGCGCCAGCAGTCCAAACCCTGGGCCTTACGAGCAGTACTTC
once	TRBV7-2	TRBJ2-7	15	TRBD2	CASRSSGVASYEQYF	TGTGCCAGCAGGTCTAGCGGCGTAGCCTCCTACGAGCAGTACTTC
-	TRBV4-1	TRBJ2-7	13	-	CASSPWSGYEQYF	TGCGCCAGCAGCCCTTGGTCAGGTTACGAGCAGTACTTC
-	TRBV10-3	TRBJ2-2	14	TRBD2	CAIPRAGGAGELFF	TGTGCCATCCCTCGGGCGGGGGGAGCCGGGGAGCTGTTTTTT
-	TRBV7-9	TRBJ1-2	16	-	CASSLALKNSNYGYTF	TGTGCCAGCAGCTTAGCGCTCAAGAACTCTAACTATGGCTACACCTTC
-	TRBV5-1	TRBJ2-5	15	TRBD2	CASSQPGGAEETQYF	TGCGCCAGCAGCCAGCCCGGGGGGGCCGAAGAGACCCAGTACTTC
-	TRBV5-1	TRBJ1-1	15	TRBD1	CASSSGGQTNTEAFF	TGCGCCAGCAGCTCTGGGGGACAGACGAACACTGAAGCTTTCTTT
-	TRBV14	TRBJ2-4	16	TRBD2	CASSPPAGIGKNIQYF	TGTGCCAGCAGCCCCCCAGCGGGGATCGGCAAAAACATTCAGTACTTC
-	TRBV6-5	TRBJ2-7	15	TRBD1	CASSYSTGAFYEQYF	TGTGCCAGCAGTTACTCGACAGGGGCTTTCTACGAGCAGTACTTC
-	TRBV11-2	TRBJ2-3	17	TRBD2	CASSSLPTSGGTDTQYF	TGTGCCAGCAGCTCCCTGCCAACTAGCGGGGGCACAGATACGCAGTATTTT
once	TRBV5-1	TRBJ2-3	14	-	CASQAGHDTDTQYF	TGCGCCAGCCAAGCGGGACACGATACAGATACGCAGTATTTT
-	TRBV18	TRBJ2-7	13	-	CASSPGNSYEQYF	TGTGCCAGCTCACCCGGGAACTCCTACGAGCAGTACTTC